One sample yielded the 29 T cell receptor beta chains listed below, sequenced in a study of T cells in narcolepsy. Method: immunoSEQ multiplex PCR; TCRdb's copy keeps in-frame clones and lacks some. The table shows 25,000 to 35,000 clones, with more than 65% occurring only once. Sequenced sample: memory (CD45RA-) CD4+ T cells from blood. The receptors were gathered from a human donor in good health.

V usage is TRBV18 and J usage is TRBJ2-5; no clear D. Per the germline V gene, CDR1 is KGHSH and CDR2 is LQKENI. The ends were cut back, 5 bases at V and 5 bases at J, with 12 bases in the middle. The CDR3 is 13 residues long. The CDR3 nucleotides are TGTGCCAGCTCAAAAGGGATGGGCGAGACCCAGTACTTC. As protein: CASSKGMGETQYF. The complete variable domain, with remaining parts taken from reference TRBV18 and TRBJ2-5, reads NAGVMQNPRHLVRRRGQEARLRCSPMKGHSHVYWYRQLPEEGLKFMVYLQKENIIDESGMPKERFSAEFPKEGPSILRIQQVVRGDSAAYFCASSKGMGETQYFGPGTRLLVL.

V is TRBV4-2 and J is TRBJ2-1, with TRBD2 matching 12 bases. The CDR3 contains 15 residues. Trimming took 4 bases from V and 7 from J; bases not matched to a gene: 5. CDR1 LGHNA and CDR2 YNFKEQ come from the germline V gene. As DNA, the CDR3 is TGTGCCAGCAGCCCGACTAGCGGGAGACCAAATGAGCAGTTCTTC. Translation: CASSPTSGRPNEQFF.

The chain employs TRBV15 and TRBJ2-5; possibly TRBD2 for D (6 bases). Per germline, CDR1 LNHNV and CDR2 YYDKDF (reference sequence). V gave up 0 bases and J gave up 4 bases, with 15 bases separating them. The CDR3 runs to 16 residues. The CDR3 reads CATSRERLGLRETQYF. CDR3 DNA: TGTGCCACCAGCAGAGAGCGACTAGGACTCAGAGAGACCCAGTACTTC.

V and J are TRBV19 and TRBJ2-1, with 8 bases matching TRBD1. Germline trimming cut 5 bases from V and 3 bases from J; bases unmatched to any gene: 9. Germline loops: CDR1 LNHDA, CDR2 SQIVND (reference sequence). This CDR3 is built from 16 residues. The CDR3 spells CASSPLDRAFYNEQFF. CDR3 DNA: TGTGCCAGTAGTCCGCTGGACAGGGCCTTCTACAATGAGCAGTTCTTC. The variable domain in full, completed from reference TRBV19 and TRBJ2-1, reads DGGITQSPKYLFRKEGQNVTLSCEQNLNHDAMYWYRQDPGQGLRLIYYSQIVNDFQKGDIAEGYSVSREKKESFPLTVTSAQKNPTAFYLCASSPLDRAFYNEQFFGPGTRLTVL.

The chain uses TRBV1 and TRBJ2-7; TRBD2, as called in the table, went unchecked against the DNA. TRBV1 is a pseudogene segment. CDR3 length: 18 amino acids. The DNA for the CDR3 is TGCACCAGCAGCCAAGAGTGGACTAGCGGGGGGGCGGGTTACGAGCAGTACTTC. As protein: CTSSQEWTSGGAGYEQYF.

This clone came up a few times. The gene calls are TRBV19 and TRBJ1-2; perhaps TRBD1 as D (5 bases). V lost 5 bases and J 5 bases, leaving 12 bases between the germline ends. The length of the CDR3 is 13 residues. Germline lookup yields CDR1 LNHDA and CDR2 SQIVND (reference sequence). DNA of the CDR3: TGTGCCAGTAGTCGCCCCCCAGGGTATGGCTACACCTTC. Its translation: CASSRPPGYGYTF.

This clone was detected once. As DNA, the CDR3 is TGCGCCAGCAGCCAAGTAGGACCTTACACAGATACGCAGTATTTT. It is translated as CASSQVGPYTDTQYF. This chain uses TRBV4-1 with TRBJ2-3; D not resolved. The CDR3 loop spans 15 amino acids. Germline V gives CDR1 MGHRA, CDR2 YSYEKL. Between the trimmed V and J ends, which lost 1 base and 2 bases, there was a span of 10 bases.

This chain connects TRBV15 to TRBJ1-4; TRBD1 aligns across 7 bases. The CDR3 extends over 14 amino acids. Germline trimming cut 1 base from V and 8 bases from J; bases unmatched to any gene: 4. CDR1 and CDR2 (germline): LNHNV, YYDKDF (reference sequence). This chain's CDR3 is CATSRAGTVEKLFF. Here the CDR3 DNA reads TGTGCCACCAGCAGAGCCGGGACAGTCGAAAAACTGTTTTTT. The variable domain in full, completed from reference TRBV15 and TRBJ1-4, reads DAMVIQNPRYQVTQFGKPVTLSCSQTLNHNVMYWYQQKSSQAPKLLFHYYDKDFNNEADTPDNFQSRRPNTSFCFLDIRSPGLGDTAMYLCATSRAGTVEKLFFGSGTQLSVL.

The V gene is TRBV7-2, the J gene TRBJ2-5; TRBD2 matches 10 bases. The CDR3 consists of 16 residues. From germline, CDR1 is SGHTA and CDR2 FQGNSA. The V segment lost 0 bases and the J segment 2 bases; nucleotides outside the gene matches: 3. CDR3 region: CASSLAASGGQETQYF. DNA of the CDR3: TGTGCCAGCAGCTTAGCGGCTAGCGGGGGACAAGAGACCCAGTACTTC. The whole variable domain, remainder taken from reference TRBV7-2 and TRBJ2-5, is GAGVSQSPSNKVTEKGKDVELRCDPISGHTALYWYRQSLGQGLEFLIYFQGNSAPDKSGLPSDRFSAERTGGSVSTLTIQRTQQEDSAVYLCASSLAASGGQETQYFGPGTRLLVL.

The J gene is TRBJ2-7, the V gene TRBV4-2; a possible D gene is TRBD1 (5 bases). Germline loops: CDR1 LGHNA, CDR2 YNFKEQ. Trimming took off 5 bases at V and 5 bases at J, with 22 bases between the two ends. The CDR3 has 16 amino acids. The CDR3 nucleotides are TGTGCCAGCAGCGGGGCAGGGTTCTTGATGAGGAACGAGCAGTACTTC. It translates to CASSGAGFLMRNEQYF.

The chain uses TRBV9 and TRBJ2-3; D may be TRBD1 or TRBD2 (6 bases each). V was shortened by 2 bases and J by 2 bases, with 12 bases between the two germline ends. From germline, CDR1 is SGDLS and CDR2 YYNGEE. This CDR3 region has 15 residues. The CDR3 region is CASSVGGFTTDTQYF. The CDR3 DNA reads as TGTGCCAGCAGCGTGGGGGGCTTCACCACAGATACGCAGTATTTT.

Here the CDR3 reads CASSLGGLKTQYF. The CDR3 DNA sequence: TGTGCCAGCAGCTTAGGGGGTTTGAAGACCCAGTACTTC. This chain links TRBV11-3 with TRBJ2-5; no definite D call. CDR1 is SGHNT and CDR2 is YENEEA in the germline V gene. The CDR3 contains 13 residues. The V and J ends lost 1 base and 6 bases respectively, with 9 bases between them.

The V gene is TRBV19, the J gene TRBJ1-5; 10 bases align to TRBD1. The germline V gene encodes CDR1 LNHDA and CDR2 SQIVND (reference sequence). With 9 bases clipped from V and 2 bases from J, the junction kept 7 bases outside the gene matches. The CDR3 loop spans 15 amino acids. This CDR3 reads CASDRGRGGNQPQHF. CDR3 sequence (DNA): TGTGCCAGCGACAGGGGGCGCGGAGGCAATCAGCCCCAGCATTTT.

This rearrangement joins TRBV5-8 to TRBJ1-1, with 8 bases identical to TRBD1. Per the germline V gene, CDR1 is SGHTS and CDR2 is YDEGEE. The CDR3 has 16 residues. V dropped 4 bases and J dropped 0; count of bases not matched to a gene: 8. Written as DNA, the CDR3 is TGTGCCAGCAGCCCCGACAGGGGTCCATTGAACACTGAAGCTTTCTTT. Protein: CASSPDRGPLNTEAFF.

This clone has only a few counts. CDR3 loop: CASSPGLVGDTQYF. The CDR3 region has the DNA TGTGCCAGCAGCCCGGGACTAGTCGGAGATACGCAGTATTTT. V gene TRBV9 combines with J gene TRBJ2-3, with 8 nucleotides matching TRBD2. Germline CDR1 reads SGDLS; CDR2 reads YYNGEE. V was clipped by 4 bases and J by 5 bases; unmatched bases: 6. This CDR3 spans 14 amino acids.

This clone has a handful of counts. The sample carries other DNA sequences with the same CDR3. The V and J genes are TRBV15 and TRBJ1-2, with D unclear. There are 12 residues in the CDR3. Germline CDR1 and CDR2: LNHNV and YYDKDF (reference sequence). Trimming stripped 0 bases from V and 4 bases from J, with 3 bases between. Written as DNA, the CDR3 is TGTGCCACCAGCAGAGACAGCTATGGCTACACCTTC. This translates into CATSRDSYGYTF.

V is TRBV9 and J is TRBJ2-6; no reliable D call. The CDR3 has 16 amino acids. The V end lost 0 bases, the J end lost 2 bases, and 9 bases lay between the germline ends. Germline V gene lookup returns CDR1 SGDLS and CDR2 YYNGEE. CDR3 region: CASSVAPVAGANVLTF. The CDR3 bases are TGTGCCAGCAGCGTAGCTCCAGTAGCTGGGGCCAACGTCCTGACTTTC.

This rearrangement joins TRBV28 to TRBJ2-5; weak D call: TRBD2 (7 bases). The J call is uncertain, as TRBJ2-7 better fits the DNA end. The CDR3 length is 18 residues. Germline assignment: CDR1 MDHEN and CDR2 SYDVKM. CDR3 in DNA: TGTGCCAGCAGTTTTAGGGGGGCGGGCAGCGGGGCTTGGTACGAGCAGTACTTC. Its protein is CASSFRGAGSGAWYEQYF.

The chain carries TRBV6-1 and TRBJ2-3; a weak D match, TRBD2 (6 bases). Germline CDR1 reads MNHNS; CDR2 reads SASEGT. V lost 1 base and J lost 4, with 12 bases in between. The CDR3 spans 15 residues. The CDR3 reads CASSEVGGDADTQYF. The CDR3 DNA is TGTGCCAGCAGTGAAGTCGGAGGGGATGCAGATACGCAGTATTTT.

This rearrangement joins TRBV27 to TRBJ2-7; 8 nucleotides align to TRBD2. The CDR3 spans 15 residues. After removal of 3 bases from V and 4 bases from J, the junction contained 8 bases not matched to a gene. Per the germline V gene, CDR1 is MNHEY and CDR2 is SMNVEV (reference sequence). The CDR3 here is CASSFERGQFYEQYF. In DNA, the CDR3 is TGTGCCAGCAGTTTTGAGCGGGGGCAGTTTTACGAGCAGTACTTC.

The table lists this clone with a few counts. This chain connects TRBV18 to TRBJ1-6, with 9 positions matching TRBD1. Germline lookup yields CDR1 KGHSH and CDR2 LQKENI. The CDR3 extends over 15 amino acids. Losses at the gene ends were 5 bases for V and 8 bases for J; bases not matched to a gene: 7. CDR3 region: CASSERQGGDSPLHF. The CDR3 DNA reads as TGTGCCAGCTCAGAGAGACAGGGGGGGGATTCACCCCTCCACTTT.

This chain links TRBV19 with TRBJ2-5, with 7 bases matching TRBD2. Germline CDR1 reads LNHDA; CDR2 reads SQIVND (reference sequence). The V gene end was trimmed by 7 bases and the J gene end by 4 bases; junction bases not matched to a gene: 12. The CDR3 has 15 residues. CDR3: CASMDRPGGGETQYF. Written as DNA, the CDR3 is TGTGCCAGTATGGACCGCCCGGGGGGAGGAGAGACCCAGTACTTC.

This clone was picked up a small number of times. This chain uses TRBV5-1 with TRBJ1-4; possible D gene TRBD1, 6 bases. Trimming took 3 bases from V and 5 from J, leaving 11 bases between them. Germline-derived CDR1 and CDR2 are SGHRS and YFSETQ. The CDR3 covers 14 residues. The CDR3 reads CASSSGQLNEKLFF. The CDR3 coding sequence is TGCGCCAGCAGCTCAGGACAGCTCAATGAAAAACTGTTTTTT. The whole variable domain, remainder taken from reference TRBV5-1 and TRBJ1-4, is KAGVTQTPRYLIKTRGQQVTLSCSPISGHRSVSWYQQTPGQGLQFLFEYFSETQRNKGNFPGRFSGRQFSNSRSEMNVSTLELGDSALYLCASSSGQLNEKLFFGSGTQLSVL.

This clone was detected only once. The V call is TRBV28, the J call TRBJ1-5; D is unresolved. The germline CDR1 and CDR2 sequences are MDHEN and SYDVKM. The CDR3 loop spans 12 amino acids. V shed 5 bases and J shed 6 bases, with 8 bases lying between them. The CDR3 loop is CASSGLSQPQHF. As DNA, the CDR3 is TGTGCCAGCAGTGGGCTGAGTCAGCCCCAGCATTTT.

The rearrangement links TRBV7-3 to TRBJ2-1; D is unclear. The CDR3 length is 13 residues. CDR1 and CDR2 from the germline V gene are SGHTA and FQGTGA. Trimming removed 4 bases at V and 5 bases at J, with 9 bases between. The CDR3 sequence is CASSSGPNNEQFF. In nucleotides, the CDR3 is TGTGCCAGCAGCTCTGGCCCTAACAATGAGCAGTTCTTC.

This chain links TRBV12-1 with TRBJ2-3; the table calls TRBD2, which could not be checked here. TRBV12-1 is classified as a pseudogene. The CDR3 sequence is 15 residues long. The CDR3 DNA is TGTGCCAGCAGCTTTCGACTAGCGGGGGGAGATACGCAGTATTTT. It encodes CASSFRLAGGDTQYF.

The chain uses TRBV28 and TRBJ1-2; D unresolved. The CDR3 loop spans 13 amino acids. V dropped 8 bases and J dropped 8 bases, with 18 bases sitting between them. CDR1 is MDHEN, CDR2 SYDVKM, per germline. In nucleotides, the CDR3 is TGTGCCAGCCAAACACCACCCGTTCGAGGCTACACCTTC. Translating gives CASQTPPVRGYTF.

V is TRBV7-2 and J is TRBJ1-1; perhaps TRBD1 as D (5 bases). From germline, CDR1 is SGHTA and CDR2 FQGNSA. This CDR3 is built from 18 residues. Trimming left V 2 bases short and J 3 bases short, with 22 bases between. CDR3 sequence reads: CASSLLSQVGGGDTEAFF. CDR3 bases: TGTGCCAGCAGCTTACTCAGTCAAGTAGGTGGGGGGGACACTGAAGCTTTCTTT.

This clone was seen once. V is TRBV5-4 and J is TRBJ1-3; possibly TRBD1 for D (5 bases). Trimming removed 0 bases from V and 0 bases from J, with 10 bases in between. CDR3 length: 16 residues. The V gene's germline CDR1 is SGHNT and CDR2 YYREEE (reference sequence). This CDR3 reads CASSLGGPSSGNTIYF. Written as DNA, the CDR3 is TGTGCCAGCAGCTTGGGGGGACCTAGCTCTGGAAACACCATATATTTT.